This is a list of T cell receptor beta chains from one sample in a study of T cell repertoires in cytomegalovirus infection. Via MiXCR, TCRdb re-called the reads, giving one row per CDR3 protein. The sample yields about 530,000 distinct CDR3 sequences, about 25% seen once. The sequencing sample was made of PBMCs. The receptor source for this set is a human donor in good health (CMV status not recorded). Some clones in this sample may be carry-over from other donors' samples. Both conserved end residues are part of each CDR3. A D gene is named only where the DNA matches it firmly.

len: 10; d_gene: NA; v_gene: TRBV28; j_gene: TRBJ1-2; CDR3aa: CASSRYGYTF
len: 15; d_gene: TRBD1; v_gene: TRBV7-8; j_gene: TRBJ1-6; CDR3aa: CASSLNGQGNSPLHF
len: 13; d_gene: NA; v_gene: TRBV7-4; j_gene: TRBJ2-7; CDR3aa: CASSPPTDGLPYF
len: 14; d_gene: NA; v_gene: TRBV30; j_gene: TRBJ1-4; CDR3aa: CAWGPGTLRPKLFF
len: 16; d_gene: TRBD2; v_gene: TRBV6-1; j_gene: TRBJ2-6; CDR3aa: CASNHGGERGANVLTF
len: 13; d_gene: NA; v_gene: TRBV12-3/TRBV12-4; j_gene: TRBJ1-2; CDR3aa: CASSLVLGNGYTF
len: 11; d_gene: TRBD1; v_gene: TRBV7-3; j_gene: TRBJ1-2; CDR3aa: CASSPGTGLFF
len: 14; d_gene: TRBD1; v_gene: TRBV12-3/TRBV12-4; j_gene: TRBJ1-1; CDR3aa: CASSPRQGNTEAFF
len: 14; d_gene: NA; v_gene: TRBV30; j_gene: TRBJ2-2; CDR3aa: CAWRNRGWAGELFF
len: 14; d_gene: NA; v_gene: TRBV7-6; j_gene: TRBJ2-7; CDR3aa: CASSGRGQSYEQYF
len: 17; d_gene: TRBD2; v_gene: TRBV10-3; j_gene: TRBJ2-1; CDR3aa: CAISGEGLAGQYNEQFF
len: 19; d_gene: TRBD2; v_gene: TRBV6-7; j_gene: TRBJ2-7; CDR3aa: CASSYFSSGRTHYSYEQYF
len: 16; d_gene: TRBD2; v_gene: TRBV7-2; j_gene: TRBJ2-7; CDR3aa: CASSLGTSGWAYEQYF
len: 15; d_gene: NA; v_gene: TRBV7-8; j_gene: TRBJ2-5; CDR3aa: CASSLESGLQETQYF
len: 15; d_gene: NA; v_gene: TRBV5-6; j_gene: TRBJ1-1; CDR3aa: CASSGQGYRSTEAFF
len: 14; d_gene: NA; v_gene: TRBV6-2/TRBV6-3; j_gene: TRBJ1-1; CDR3aa: CASKEGRDDTEAFF
len: 12; d_gene: NA; v_gene: TRBV7-9; j_gene: TRBJ2-3; CDR3aa: CASSTGLYGQYF
len: 16; d_gene: NA; v_gene: TRBV11-2; j_gene: TRBJ2-5; CDR3aa: CASSLVPTGHQETQYF
len: 16; d_gene: NA; v_gene: TRBV10-3; j_gene: TRBJ1-1; CDR3aa: CAISESQQGKNTEAFF
len: 14; d_gene: TRBD2; v_gene: TRBV5-1; j_gene: TRBJ2-5; CDR3aa: CASSYGRAEETQYF
len: 15; d_gene: TRBD1; v_gene: TRBV28; j_gene: TRBJ1-1; CDR3aa: CASSPRGFMNTEAFF
len: 14; d_gene: NA; v_gene: TRBV11-1; j_gene: TRBJ2-5; CDR3aa: CASSSRTAQETQYF
len: 15; d_gene: NA; v_gene: TRBV7-8; j_gene: TRBJ2-3; CDR3aa: CASSSNSPSTDTQYF
len: 16; d_gene: TRBD2; v_gene: TRBV10-3; j_gene: TRBJ2-1; CDR3aa: CASQIASGQGGDEQFF